This T cell receptor beta chain was sequenced during a study of graft-versus-host responses after intestinal transplantation. Study-wide context: Once they had received anti-thymocyte globulin induction, all recipients took tacrolimus and steroids for approximately 3 years.

Repertoires were generated with immunoSEQ multiplex PCR, while TCRdb's copy carries only in-frame clones and drops some. Here the sample spans around 97,000 clones, approximately 93% being singletons. Germline CDR1 is SNHLY and CDR2 is FYNNEI. The length of the CDR3 is 15 residues. The V gene end was trimmed by 6 bases and the J gene end by 0 bases; junction bases not matched to a gene: 3. This clone was seen once. As yet, its antigen is unknown. Material: unstimulated CD8+ T cells sorted from spleen or lymph node cells, obtained before intestinal transplant. The rearrangement uses TRBV2 and TRBJ1-5, with 9 bases fitting TRBD1. This receptor was identified in a human donor who received an intestinal transplant. This CDR3 reads CASRGQGNSNQPQHF. DNA for the CDR3: TGTGCCAGCAGGGGACAGGGTAATAGCAATCAGCCCCAGCATTTT.